Below, 8 T cell receptor beta chains from the same sample are listed, as sequenced in a study of brain T cells in children with intractable seizures. The data were produced by immunoSEQ multiplex PCR, yet TCRdb's version contains in-frame clones alone and is incomplete. The top ten clones hold over 1.5% of a sample with some 76,000 clones, around 93% of them seen once. The sample was peripheral blood, taken at surgery. The origin of the receptors is a boy under two years old with tuberous sclerosis and intractable seizures.

This chain links TRBV5-4 with TRBJ2-5; 8 nucleotides align to TRBD2. V lost 4 bases, J lost 5 bases, and 4 bases stayed unmatched. Germline lookup yields CDR1 SGHNT and CDR2 YYREEE (reference sequence). The CDR3 is 13 residues long. CDR3: CASSRGGSETQYF. The CDR3 DNA reads TGTGCCAGCAGCCGGGGGGGATCGGAGACCCAGTACTTC.

The chain is built from TRBV30 and TRBJ2-7; D not certain. V lost 5 bases and J 3 bases, leaving 8 bases between the germline ends. Per germline, CDR1 GTSNPN and CDR2 SVGIG (reference sequence). The CDR3 is 11 amino acids. In DNA form, the CDR3 reads TGTGCCTGGTCGCACAGCTACGAGCAGTACTTC. This encodes CAWSHSYEQYF.

The CDR3 here is CASSTGRINSPLHF. The CDR3 DNA follows: TGTGCCAGCAGTACGGGACGGATTAATTCACCCCTCCACTTT. The gene calls are TRBV28 and TRBJ1-6, with a possible D match to TRBD1 (5 bases). The CDR3 totals 14 residues. V shed 5 bases and J shed 6 bases, with 11 bases lying between them. The germline V gene encodes CDR1 MDHEN and CDR2 SYDVKM. The variable domain in full, with the rest retrieved from reference TRBV28 and TRBJ1-6, is DVKVTQSSRYLVKRTGEKVFLECVQDMDHENMFWYRQDPGLGLRLIYFSYDVKMKEKGDIPEGYSVSREKKERFSLILESASTNQTSMYLCASSTGRINSPLHFGNGTRLTVT.

This rearrangement joins TRBV5-1 to TRBJ2-1; tentatively, D is TRBD2 (5 bases). CDR3 size: 14 residues. V lost 6 bases, J lost 0 bases, and 10 bases lay in between. The V gene's germline CDR1 is SGHRS and CDR2 YFSETQ. This chain's CDR3 is CASTTGSSYNEQFF. For the CDR3, the DNA is TGCGCCAGCACGACTGGGAGCTCCTACAATGAGCAGTTCTTC.

The chain uses TRBV5-1 and TRBJ2-3, with 7 positions matching TRBD2. Germline-derived CDR1 and CDR2 are SGHRS and YFSETQ. Losses at the gene ends were 3 bases for V and 6 bases for J; bases not matched to a gene: 1. The CDR3 covers 12 residues. For the CDR3, the DNA is TGCGCCAGCAGCTGGACTAGTGATACGCAGTATTTT. It codes for CASSWTSDTQYF.

The chain couples TRBV2 to TRBJ1-2; 9 bases match TRBD1. This CDR3 has 15 amino acids. The V gene's germline CDR1 is SNHLY and CDR2 FYNNEI. The junction had 9 bases not matched to a gene; V was cut back by 6 bases and J by 4 bases. In DNA, the CDR3 is TGTGCCAGCAGGAGGGACAGGGAATCGGGCTATGGCTACACCTTC. This gives the protein CASRRDRESGYGYTF.

This clone was recorded once. The rearrangement joins TRBV6-1 to TRBJ2-5; 12 bases align to TRBD2. Losses at the gene ends were 2 bases for V and 5 bases for J; bases not matched to a gene: 9. Germline loops: CDR1 MNHNS, CDR2 SASEGT. The CDR3 contains 17 residues. CDR3 DNA sequence: TGTGCCAGCAGTGAAATTCTAGCGGGAGGGCCTTGGGAGACCCAGTACTTC. Translated, it gives CASSEILAGGPWETQYF.

The rearrangement joins TRBV29-1 to TRBJ2-1; perhaps TRBD1 as D (6 bases). The CDR3 is made up of 11 amino acids. Germline CDR1 is SQVTM and CDR2 is ANQGSEA. Trimming stripped 6 bases from V and 8 bases from J, with 11 bases between. The CDR3: CSVFRGHEQFF. The CDR3 nucleotides are TGCAGCGTATTCAGGGGTCATGAGCAGTTCTTC.